Following are 5 T cell receptor beta chains from one sample sequenced in a study of identifying expanded T cells in peripheral blood. Sequenced by immunoSEQ multiplex PCR; TCRdb stores in-frame clones only, minus some. Of some 93,000 clones listed, roughly 86% are singletons. Sequencing used blood. The receptors were gathered from a person aged 18 to 70 in good health.

This clone showed up just once. The V call is TRBV7-3, the J call TRBJ1-4; 8 positions match TRBD1. CDR3 size: 18 residues. CDR1 and CDR2 (germline): SGHTA, FQGTGA. Unmatched junction bases numbered 14, after V lost 5 bases and J lost 3 bases. The DNA for the CDR3 is TGTGCCAGCAGCCCACAGCCTACAGGGGGGCCGGCTAATGAAAAACTGTTTTTT. It translates to CASSPQPTGGPANEKLFF.

The chain has TRBV6-5 and TRBJ1-1; D is possibly TRBD1 (6 bases). This CDR3 comprises 16 residues. Germline V gene sequence: CDR1 MNHEY, CDR2 SVGAGI. Trimming removed 0 bases from V and 2 bases from J, with 13 bases in between. CDR3 sequence reads: CASSYSGLQGNTEAFF. The CDR3 DNA sequence: TGTGCCAGCAGTTACTCGGGGTTACAGGGAAACACTGAAGCTTTCTTT.

The genes are TRBV19 and TRBJ1-2, with D possibly TRBD1 on 5 matching bases. The length of the CDR3 is 13 residues. CDR1 is LNHDA and CDR2 is SQIVND in the germline V gene (reference sequence). Trimming removed 5 bases at V and 2 bases at J, with 9 bases between. The chain's CDR3 is CASSPGRNYGYTF. CDR3 sequence (DNA): TGTGCCAGTAGTCCGGGGCGCAACTATGGCTACACCTTC. Using reference TRBV19 and TRBJ1-2 for the parts outside the CDR3, the full variable domain is DGGITQSPKYLFRKEGQNVTLSCEQNLNHDAMYWYRQDPGQGLRLIYYSQIVNDFQKGDIAEGYSVSREKKESFPLTVTSAQKNPTAFYLCASSPGRNYGYTFGSGTRLTVV.

This clone came up a few times. V usage is TRBV29-1 and J usage is TRBJ1-1; D possibly corresponds to TRBD1 (6 bases). Trimming cost V 7 bases and J 4 bases, with 19 bases left between them. This CDR3 is built from 14 residues. Germline V lookup: CDR1 SQVTM, CDR2 ANQGSEA. CDR3 sequence (DNA): TGCAGCGCTACGCCAGGGGTCCCCGCCACTGAAGCTTTCTTT. Protein product: CSATPGVPATEAFF.

This chain connects TRBV25-1 to TRBJ2-5; D call uncertain. The CDR3 loop spans 14 amino acids. CDR1 and CDR2 (germline): MGHDK, SYGVNS. The ends were cut back, 2 bases at V and 5 bases at J, with 12 bases in the middle. CDR3 nucleotide sequence: TGTGCCAGCAGTGAAAGTCCAGGTGGGGAGACCCAGTACTTC. Translating gives CASSESPGGETQYF.